A single sample is the source of the 13 T cell receptor beta chains below, sequenced in a study of molecular identifiers for immune sequencing clone quantification listed by TCRdb under 2018. Library preparation used PCR. TCRdb names NextSeq 500 as the instrument used. TCRdb cleaned the public reads at Q25 with fastp, built clones with MiXCR and kept in-frame beta chains. Identical CDR3 proteins give one entry, which carries the most common genes and DNA. The sample data list under 350,000 distinct CDR3 sequences, and about 22% of these were observed just once. The biggest ten clones account for about 0.71% of the sample. The material sequenced was naive CD8+ T cells from blood, with Jurkat cell RNA spiked in. Read against the paper, the sample's cell subset or site label means: FACS-sorted CD8+CD4-CCR7+CD45RA+ naive T cells. These receptors were collected from a human donor in good health. Some libraries in this study had Jurkat cell RNA spiked in.

Comments on this clonotype: A much larger clone differs from this one at a single base, so this may be a read error. V and J are TRBV5-1 and TRBJ1-1; 7 bases match TRBD1. The CDR3 contains 16 residues. Germline-derived CDR1 and CDR2 are SGHRS and YFSETQ. The CDR3 region is CASSPAPGQSNTEALF. CDR3 nucleotides: TGCGCCAGCAGCCCTGCACCGGGACAGTCGAACACTGAAGCTCTCTTT.

The sample holds many counts of this clonotype. The rearrangement joins TRBV4-1 to TRBJ2-1; D ambiguous. Trimming removed 5 bases from V and 8 bases from J, with 13 bases in between. The V gene's germline CDR1 is MGHRA and CDR2 YSYEKL. CDR3 size: 13 residues. CDR3 DNA: TGCGCCAGCAGCACAAGTTGGGGATATGAGCAGTTCTTC. It translates to CASSTSWGYEQFF.

The sample holds many counts of this clonotype. CDR3 DNA: TGTGCCAGCAGTCGACTAATCGATAACACCGGGGAGCTGTTTTTT. As protein: CASSRLIDNTGELFF. J is TRBJ2-2 and V is TRBV27, with D perhaps TRBD2 (5 bases). V was clipped by 5 bases and J by 2 bases, with 12 bases between them. CDR1 is MNHEY, CDR2 SMNVEV, per germline (reference sequence). The CDR3 runs to 15 residues.

This clonotype was counted many times. The V call is TRBV7-6, the J call TRBJ2-7, with TRBD1 matching 10 bases. CDR1 and CDR2 (germline): SGHVS, FNYEAQ. This CDR3 spans 14 amino acids. V trimming: 5 bases; J trimming: 3 bases; junction bases outside the gene matches: 4. The CDR3 DNA reads as TGTGCCAGCAGCCCAGGACAGGGGGACTACGAGCAGTACTTC. Encoded protein: CASSPGQGDYEQYF.

This clonotype came up many times. The rearrangement links TRBV4-3 to TRBJ1-5, with D possibly matching TRBD1 (6 bases). Germline CDR1 reads LGHNA; CDR2 reads YSLEER. Trimming removed 1 base at V and 3 bases at J, with 10 bases between. The CDR3 totals 15 residues. The CDR3 reads CASSQVQGNNQPQHF. The CDR3 nucleotides are TGCGCCAGCAGCCAAGTACAGGGTAACAATCAGCCCCAGCATTTT.

This clonotype was found many times. The chain recombines TRBV18 with TRBJ2-3; 7 bases agree with TRBD1. The CDR3 length is 14 residues. Germline V CDR1 and CDR2: KGHSH, LQKENI. After removal of 3 bases from V and 3 bases from J, the junction contained 3 bases not matched to a gene. As DNA, the CDR3 is TGTGCCAGCTCACCCACAGGGGAGACAGATACGCAGTATTTT. The encoded protein is CASSPTGETDTQYF.

To note about this clonotype: A much larger clone differs from this one at a single base, so this may be a read error. The chain combines TRBV6-5 with TRBJ2-3; D is perhaps TRBD1 or TRBD2 (5 bases each). The length of the CDR3 is 17 residues. The germline gives CDR1 MNHEY, CDR2 SVGAGI. The CDR3 here is CASSYSPGSVSTVTQYF. The CDR3 DNA is TGTGCCAGCAGTTACTCCCCAGGGAGCGTGAGCACAGTTACGCAGTATTTT.

As regards this clonotype: The CDR3 does not close with the conserved phenylalanine or tryptophan, likely indicating a read error. V usage is TRBV29-1 and J usage is TRBJ2-1; D might be TRBD1 (5 bases). CDR3 size: 13 residues. CDR1 and CDR2 from the germline V gene are SQVTM and ANQGSEA. V lost 0 bases and J 8 bases, leaving 11 bases between the germline ends. CDR3 loop: CSVEDIRVDEQFS. In DNA form, the CDR3 reads TGCAGCGTTGAAGACATCAGGGTGGATGAGCAGTTCTCC.

The rearrangement links TRBV7-2 to TRBJ2-1; D remains unclear. The CDR3 has 14 amino acids. The V gene's germline CDR1 is SGHTA and CDR2 FQGNSA. V lost 5 bases to trimming and J lost 10 bases, with 18 bases between them. CDR3 DNA: TGTGCCAGCAGCCCGCTCGGACCCTACCACGAGCAGTTCTTC. As protein: CASSPLGPYHEQFF.

The rearrangement uses TRBV6-4 and TRBJ2-3; D is perhaps TRBD2 (5 bases). V gave up 3 bases and J gave up 3 bases, with 16 bases separating them. The CDR3 covers 16 residues. Germline lookup yields CDR1 MRHNA and CDR2 SNTAGT. The CDR3, as DNA: TGTGCCAGCAGTGAGGGAGCGGCGGATCGTACAGATACGCAGTATTTT. This sequence encodes CASSEGAADRTDTQYF.

This clonotype has ten or more counts. This sequence joins TRBV20-1 and TRBJ2-1; D might be TRBD1 (5 bases). Per germline, CDR1 DFQATT and CDR2 SNEGSKA (reference sequence). The CDR3 is made up of 14 amino acids. The V end was cut by 6 bases, the J end by 3 bases, with 15 bases between. The DNA of the CDR3 is TGCAGTGCACCCCCTGTGGACAACTACAATGAGCAGTTCTTC. This encodes CSAPPVDNYNEQFF.

In this sample, this clonotype turned up many times. The chain couples TRBV20-1 to TRBJ2-7; maybe TRBD2 (6 bases). Germline CDR1 is DFQATT and CDR2 is SNEGSKA (reference sequence). V was clipped by 4 bases and J by 2 bases, with 15 bases between them. The CDR3 spans 14 residues. The CDR3 region is CSAIGRETAYEQYF. The CDR3, as DNA: TGCAGTGCTATAGGTCGGGAGACAGCCTACGAGCAGTACTTC.

The rearrangement uses TRBV21-1 and TRBJ2-7; the table's D call of TRBD2 was not tested on the DNA. TRBV21-1 is given as a pseudogene. The CDR3 extends over 13 amino acids. The CDR3 nucleotides are TGTGCCAGCAACAAGGGACTAGGGCACGAGCAGTACTTC. Translating gives CASNKGLGHEQYF.